Below are 30 T cell receptor beta chains sequenced from a single sample in a study of cytomegalovirus exposure and HLA in healthy donors. It was with 60 Vbeta and 13 Jbeta primers that the PCR ran. The method was immunoSEQ multiplex PCR; TCRdb's version includes in-frame clones alone and lacks a portion of them. Here the sample spans about 200,000 clones, roughly 13% being singletons. Material for sequencing was PBMCs. The origin of the receptors is a man over 45 in good health and CMV-seropositive.

V and J are TRBV4-3 and TRBJ1-2; D is possibly TRBD1 (6 bases). The CDR3 extends over 11 amino acids. Trimming removed 11 bases from V and 8 bases from J, with 15 bases in between. Germline V CDR1 and CDR2: LGHNA, YSLEER. Here the CDR3 reads CASGDSRGYTF. The DNA for the CDR3 is TGCGCCTCAGGGGATTCTCGAGGCTACACCTTC.

The chain has TRBV5-4 and TRBJ1-6; D gene unclear. The CDR3 is made up of 14 amino acids. V lost 5 bases and J 10 bases, leaving 16 bases between the germline ends. Germline CDR1 reads SGHNT; CDR2 reads YYREEE (reference sequence). CDR3 in amino acids: CASSLRPLQSPLHF. The DNA of the CDR3 is TGTGCCAGCAGTCTGCGGCCTCTCCAATCACCCCTCCACTTT. Full variable domain (remainder filled in from reference TRBV5-4 and TRBJ1-6): ETGVTQSPTHLIKTRGQQVTLRCSSQSGHNTVSWYQQALGQGPQFIFQYYREEENGRGNFPPRFSGLQFPNYSSELNVNALELDDSALYLCASSLRPLQSPLHFGNGTRLTVT.

This clone has a handful of counts. One end of the junction fails to match germline, which may point to a read error. The J gene is TRBJ1-6, the V gene TRBV30; TRBD1 might be the D (5 bases). The germline V gene has CDR1 GTSNPN and CDR2 SVGIG (reference sequence). CDR3 length: 13 residues. CDR3 region: CAGAISPDSPLHF. The CDR3 region has the DNA TGCGCCGGGGCCATTTCACCCGATTCACCCCTCCACTTT.

This clone was detected a few times. The chain carries TRBV5-1 and TRBJ2-3; 8 positions agree with TRBD2. Trimming at V came to 4 bases and at J to 5 bases, leaving 12 bases not matched to a gene. This CDR3 has 16 residues. Germline-derived CDR1 and CDR2 are SGHRS and YFSETQ. The CDR3 protein is CASSGQSAGERDTQYF. Here the CDR3 DNA reads TGCGCCAGCAGCGGGCAGTCAGCGGGGGAGAGAGATACGCAGTATTTT.

In this sample, this clone turned up a few times. The chain couples TRBV5-4 to TRBJ2-1, with D possibly TRBD2 on 5 matching bases. Germline V gene data show CDR1 as SGHNT and CDR2 as YYREEE (reference sequence). The ends were cut back, 2 bases at V and 6 bases at J, with 12 bases in the middle. CDR3 size: 14 residues. This CDR3 is CASSFPEALNEQFF. The DNA for the CDR3 is TGTGCCAGCAGCTTTCCGGAGGCCCTCAATGAGCAGTTCTTC.

The chain employs TRBV2 and TRBJ1-1; 8 bases line up with TRBD1. Germline lookup yields CDR1 SNHLY and CDR2 FYNNEI. The ends lost 0 bases at V and 3 bases at J; junction bases unmatched: 6. The CDR3 contains 16 residues. CDR3 amino acids: CASSEARQGADTEAFF. The CDR3 region has the DNA TGTGCCAGCAGTGAAGCGCGGCAGGGGGCTGACACTGAAGCTTTCTTT.

This clone was found a few times. The V and J genes are TRBV5-5 and TRBJ2-7; maybe TRBD1 (5 bases). CDR1 SGHKS and CDR2 YYEKEE come from the germline V gene (reference sequence). Trimming took off 4 bases at V and 3 bases at J, with 17 bases between the two ends. The CDR3 is 15 residues long. The CDR3, as DNA: TGTGCCAGCAGCCTATGGGCACAGGTTCACTACGAGCAGTACTTC. It specifies CASSLWAQVHYEQYF.

The chain carries TRBV5-4 and TRBJ1-2; D not certain. Trimming took 4 bases from V and 0 from J, leaving 10 bases between them. This CDR3 comprises 14 residues. The V gene's germline CDR1 is SGHNT and CDR2 YYREEE (reference sequence). The CDR3, as DNA: TGTGCCAGCAGCAACGCGCTGACTAACTATGGCTACACCTTC. Translating gives CASSNALTNYGYTF.

The chain has TRBV18 and TRBJ2-2; the match to TRBD1 covers 7 bases. The germline CDR1 and CDR2 sequences are KGHSH and LQKENI. V shed 3 bases and J 0 bases; nucleotides not matched to a gene: 4. CDR3 size: 16 residues. CDR3 amino acids: CASSPGQATNTGELFF. The CDR3, as DNA: TGTGCCAGCTCACCCGGACAGGCCACGAACACCGGGGAGCTGTTTTTT. The whole variable domain, filled in from reference TRBV18 and TRBJ2-2, reads NAGVMQNPRHLVRRRGQEARLRCSPMKGHSHVYWYRQLPEEGLKFMVYLQKENIIDESGMPKERFSAEFPKEGPSILRIQQVVRGDSAAYFCASSPGQATNTGELFFGEGSRLTVL.

In its sample, this clone was seen a few times. The chain combines TRBV6-6 with TRBJ1-5, with unresolved D. The CDR3 totals 13 residues. V was pared by 4 bases and J by 5 bases, with 9 bases between. Germline loops: CDR1 MNHNY, CDR2 SVGAGI (reference sequence). Written as DNA, the CDR3 is TGTGCCAGCAGTTGGGCGGACTATCAGCCCCAGCATTTT. Encoded protein: CASSWADYQPQHF.

This clone was seen a handful of times. The rearrangement joins TRBV2 to TRBJ1-2; possible D gene TRBD1, 6 bases. The V and J ends lost 4 bases and 5 bases respectively, with 11 bases between them. The CDR3 runs 13 residues. Per germline, CDR1 SNHLY and CDR2 FYNNEI. CDR3 sequence: CASSGQEGYGYTF. The CDR3 DNA sequence: TGTGCCAGCAGTGGACAGGAAGGGTATGGCTACACCTTC.

This clone was observed a few times. CDR3 DNA sequence: TGTGCCAGCAGTACTGGGGGGAGAAATGAGCAGTTCTTC. As protein: CASSTGGRNEQFF. The rearrangement uses TRBV6-5 and TRBJ2-1, with a possible D match to TRBD2 (6 bases). V shed 5 bases and J shed 7 bases, with 12 bases lying between them. Germline loops: CDR1 MNHEY, CDR2 SVGAGI. The CDR3 is made up of 13 amino acids.

This clone appeared a few times. The CDR3 sequence is CASKGDRNEKLFF. The CDR3 nucleotides are TGCGCCAGCAAGGGGGACAGAAATGAAAAACTGTTTTTT. This chain links TRBV4-3 with TRBJ1-4; 7 bases align to TRBD1. Germline CDR1 and CDR2: LGHNA and YSLEER. The CDR3 runs to 13 residues. After removal of 7 bases from V and 5 bases from J, the junction contained 4 bases not matched to a gene.

This chain joins TRBV6-1 and TRBJ1-1; possibly TRBD1 for D (6 bases). From germline, CDR1 is MNHNS and CDR2 SASEGT. V gave up 3 bases and J gave up 4 bases, with 6 bases separating them. CDR3 length equals 12 residues. CDR3: CASSDRGTEAFF. CDR3 sequence (DNA): TGTGCCAGCAGTGACAGGGGCACTGAAGCTTTCTTT.

This clone was detected a few times. The chain combines TRBV28 with TRBJ2-7, with a weak D call TRBD1 (5 bases). The CDR3 is made up of 15 amino acids. The germline CDR1 and CDR2 sequences are MDHEN and SYDVKM. Trimming took off 3 bases at V and 6 bases at J, with 18 bases between the two ends. DNA of the CDR3: TGTGCCAGCAGTTTGGGGATGGGCGGCAGGGCCGAGCAGTACTTC. It specifies CASSLGMGGRAEQYF.

This clone was seen a few times. The chain joins TRBV28 to TRBJ2-4; D perhaps matches TRBD1 (5 bases). V was cut by 7 bases and J by 0 bases, with 13 bases left in between. Germline V lookup: CDR1 MDHEN, CDR2 SYDVKM. CDR3 length: 15 amino acids. The CDR3 loop reads CASMDGQLAKNIQYF. The CDR3 DNA reads TGTGCCAGCATGGACGGACAACTAGCCAAAAACATTCAGTACTTC.

The genes are TRBV7-2 and TRBJ2-3; a weak D match, TRBD2 (6 bases). The CDR3 sequence is 16 residues long. Germline CDR1 and CDR2: SGHTA and FQGNSA. V lost 5 bases to trimming and J lost 5 bases, with 20 bases between them. The CDR3 loop reads CASSPSAGGGGDTQYF. DNA for the CDR3: TGTGCCAGCAGCCCCTCTGCTGGGGGAGGTGGAGATACGCAGTATTTT.

In nucleotides, the CDR3 is TGTGCCAGCAGCCCCGACAGCGTACAAGAGACCCAGTACTTC. It yields the protein CASSPDSVQETQYF. The chain combines TRBV9 with TRBJ2-5; possibly TRBD1 for D (5 bases). CDR1 and CDR2 from the germline V gene are SGDLS and YYNGEE. The V and J ends lost 4 bases and 2 bases respectively, with 12 bases between them. The CDR3 sequence is 14 residues long.

This clone was counted only a few times. V usage is TRBV27 and J usage is TRBJ2-2; 7 nucleotides agree with TRBD2. CDR1 is MNHEY, CDR2 SMNVEV, per germline (reference sequence). V lost 5 bases to trimming and J lost 4 bases; unmatched junction nucleotides: 7. The CDR3 runs 15 residues. CDR3: CASSPLGGGTGELFF. DNA for the CDR3: TGTGCCAGCAGTCCACTCGGCGGGGGCACCGGGGAGCTGTTTTTT.

This clone was seen a few times. The gene calls are TRBV28 and TRBJ2-7; D may be TRBD1 (5 bases). This CDR3 spans 13 amino acids. Germline CDR1 is MDHEN and CDR2 is SYDVKM. Deletions cut 5 bases from V and 3 bases from J, with 11 bases between. CDR3 in amino acids: CASSVGQHYEQYV. The CDR3 nucleotides read TGTGCCAGCAGTGTGGGGCAGCACTACGAGCAGTACGTC.

The chain recombines TRBV27 with TRBJ1-6, with 7 bases lining up with TRBD1. The V and J ends lost 7 bases and 7 bases, in that order; junction bases with no gene match: 7. In germline, CDR1 is MNHEY, CDR2 SMNVEV (reference sequence). This CDR3 comprises 14 residues. The CDR3 DNA sequence: TGTGCCAGCACCACGACAGGGCGGAATTCACCCCTCCACTTT. Translating gives CASTTTGRNSPLHF.

This clone appeared a few times. The V gene is TRBV7-2, the J gene TRBJ1-6; unclear D gene. Per the germline V gene, CDR1 is SGHTA and CDR2 is FQGNSA. The CDR3 totals 15 residues. V dropped 1 base and J dropped 10 bases, with 14 bases sitting between them. The DNA of the CDR3 is TGTGCCAGCAGCTTAGTATCGACAAATCCGTCACCCCTCCACTTT. This sequence encodes CASSLVSTNPSPLHF.

This sequence joins TRBV29-1 and TRBJ2-5; 9 bases match TRBD2. Trimming removed 6 bases from V and 5 bases from J; junction bases left unmatched: 4. The CDR3 has 12 amino acids. Germline CDR1 and CDR2: SQVTM and ANQGSEA. In DNA form, the CDR3 reads TGCAGCGTCGGGACTAGCAGCGAGACCCAGTACTTC. Encoded protein: CSVGTSSETQYF.

The table lists this clone with a few counts. The chain has TRBV6-5 and TRBJ2-1; 8 nucleotides align to TRBD2. J lost 4 bases, V lost 6 bases, and 8 bases had no gene match. The CDR3 sequence is 15 residues long. The germline gives CDR1 MNHEY, CDR2 SVGAGI. CDR3 sequence: CASRASGGDYNEQFF. The CDR3 DNA reads TGTGCCAGCAGGGCGAGCGGGGGAGATTACAATGAGCAGTTCTTC.

This clone turned up a few times. This chain connects TRBV5-6 to TRBJ2-5; tentative D call: TRBD1 (6 bases). Germline V gives CDR1 SGHDT, CDR2 YYEEEE. V was pared by 4 bases and J by 1 base, with 14 bases between. This CDR3 spans 15 amino acids. The CDR3 loop reads CASSRTTGSQETQYF. CDR3 bases: TGTGCCAGCAGCAGAACGACAGGAAGCCAAGAGACCCAGTACTTC.

The chain carries TRBV5-1 and TRBJ1-3; D unresolved. The CDR3 sequence is 19 residues long. V was cut by 3 bases and J by 4 bases, with 26 bases left in between. Germline-derived CDR1 and CDR2 are SGHRS and YFSETQ. CDR3 protein: CASSSQVGSMAGSGNTIYF. CDR3 in DNA: TGCGCCAGCAGCTCTCAGGTGGGGAGTATGGCAGGCTCGGGAAACACCATATATTTT.

The chain is built from TRBV6-5 and TRBJ1-6; D unresolved. Germline V gives CDR1 MNHEY, CDR2 SVGAGI. The length of the CDR3 is 15 residues. Between the trimmed V and J ends, which lost 6 bases and 10 bases, there was a span of 19 bases. The CDR3 DNA is TGTGCCAGCAGCGGGCGCGGGCCTAGGAGCTCACCCCTCCACTTT. It yields the protein CASSGRGPRSSPLHF.

The CDR3 sequence: CASSLGGAGTEAFF. The CDR3 DNA reads as TGTGCCAGCAGCTTAGGGGGGGCAGGCACTGAAGCTTTCTTT. J is TRBJ1-1 and V is TRBV5-8, with a tentative D call TRBD1 (6 bases). The length of the CDR3 is 14 residues. V was trimmed by 2 bases and J by 4 bases, leaving 12 bases between them. Germline V gives CDR1 SGHTS, CDR2 YDEGEE.

The CDR3 spells CASSPDRGGGYEQYF. The CDR3 DNA reads as TGTGCCAGCAGCCCGGACAGGGGTGGCGGCTACGAGCAGTACTTC. The genes are TRBV5-4 and TRBJ2-7; TRBD1 matches at 9 bases. The CDR3 length is 15 residues. CDR1 SGHNT and CDR2 YYREEE come from the germline V gene (reference sequence). The V segment lost 4 bases and the J segment 3 bases; nucleotides outside the gene matches: 8.

In its sample, this clone was seen a few times. The rearrangement uses TRBV28 and TRBJ2-4; TRBD2 agrees at 7 bases. J gave up 0 bases and V 4 bases, and 9 bases lay outside the gene matches. Germline V lookup: CDR1 MDHEN, CDR2 SYDVKM. The CDR3 runs 17 residues. The CDR3 is CASSSPGGLGAKNIQYF. The CDR3 nucleotides read TGTGCCAGCAGTTCCCCGGGGGGACTCGGAGCCAAAAACATTCAGTACTTC.